The entry below gives a single T cell receptor (beta chain) sequence along with its context. The table came from immunoSEQ multiplex PCR; TCRdb's copy has only in-frame clones and leaves some out. Of about 190,000 clones listed, 91% are singletons. These data originate in a study of control samples from healthy donors and cancer patients. The germline gives CDR1 SNHLY, CDR2 FYNNEI. The trim removed 4 bases at V and 2 bases at J, leaving 13 bases unmatched. This CDR3 comprises 18 residues. The receptor was derived from a man in his thirties or forties in good health. This chain joins TRBV2 and TRBJ2-2; TRBD2 agrees at 7 bases. The sample consisted of blood. The CDR3: CASSVLVSGALNTGELFF. The CDR3 nucleotides read TGTGCCAGCAGTGTTTTGGTCAGCGGGGCCCTAAACACCGGGGAGCTGTTTTTT.